This T cell receptor (beta chain) was found in a study of OX40 agonist ivuxolimab in advanced cancers. In the study overall: Patient treatment consisted of intravenous ivuxolimab administration every 2 weeks at 0.01 to 10 mg/kg. There were three patients with partial responses, one having hepatocellular carcinoma and two cutaneous melanoma.

Points from the study as a whole: Expanded peripheral T cell antigen specificity was not determined. Averaged across samples, CD8+ T cells carried more expanded clones than CD4+ did.

Trimming removed 3 bases from V and 2 bases from J; junction bases left unmatched: 4. CDR1 SGHNT and CDR2 YYREEE come from the germline V gene (reference sequence). CDR3 size: 15 residues. Here immunoSEQ multiplex PCR was the method, and the copy in TCRdb shows in-frame clones only, minus some. Of tens of thousands of clones detected, around 80% appear once; the ten largest clones hold 3% to 3.5%. In this sample, this clone turned up a few times. Its antigen remains unidentified. The chain combines TRBV5-4 with TRBJ2-3; the match to TRBD2 covers 9 bases. The sequence derives from an adult with an advanced solid tumor such as melanoma, head and neck, liver or kidney cancer. The source material was CD4+ or CD8+ T cells sorted from blood, sampled in a trial of the OX40 agonist ivuxolimab. CDR3 sequence (DNA): TGTGCCAGCAGCTCTAGCGGGATTATCACAGATACGCAGTATTTT. Amino acid sequence: CASSSSGIITDTQYF.